The 9 T cell receptor beta chains presented below share a single source sample, sequenced in a study of T cells in Graves' hyperthyroidism and ophthalmopathy. Using RNA transcripts as the source, TCR beta CDR3 regions were amplified. The HTBI set primed first-round TCR CDR3 RT-PCR. TCRdb reprocessed the multiplex PCR reads with MiXCR, giving one entry per CDR3 protein. In the table there are around 450,000 distinct CDR3 sequences, roughly an eighth of which are singletons. The sequenced material came from blood. These receptors were taken from a woman between 18 and 29 years old with Graves' hyperthyroidism.

The chain joins TRBV7-2 to TRBJ2-1; TRBD2 agrees at 7 bases. Germline loops: CDR1 SGHTA, CDR2 FQGNSA. The J segment lost 4 bases and the V segment lost 2 bases, leaving 8 bases of the junction unmatched. This CDR3 is 16 amino acids long. This chain's CDR3 is CASSLSVASGYNEQFF. The DNA of the CDR3 is TGTGCCAGCAGCTTATCCGTGGCTAGCGGTTACAATGAGCAGTTCTTC.

The V call is TRBV30, the J call TRBJ2-3, with 10 bases that match TRBD1. The CDR3 loop spans 14 amino acids. The J segment lost 3 bases and the V segment lost 2 bases, leaving 2 bases of the junction unmatched. Per germline, CDR1 GTSNPN and CDR2 SVGIG (reference sequence). CDR3 in amino acids: CAWSWGQGTDTQYF. The CDR3 nucleotides are TGTGCCTGGAGTTGGGGACAGGGGACAGATACGCAGTATTTT.

This clonotype has only a few counts. The chain recombines TRBV10-3 with TRBJ2-3; D is unresolved. This CDR3 is built from 12 residues. V lost 8 bases and J 2 bases, leaving 8 bases between the germline ends. Germline assignment: CDR1 ENHRY and CDR2 SYGVKD. The CDR3, as DNA: TGTGCCATCTCTCCAGACACAGATACGCAGTATTTT. Its translation is CAISPDTDTQYF.

V gene TRBV10-3 combines with J gene TRBJ1-1; D not resolved. The V end lost 1 base, the J end lost 0 bases, and 12 bases lay between the germline ends. This CDR3 is 16 amino acids long. CDR1 is ENHRY, CDR2 SYGVKD, per germline. The CDR3 DNA is TGTGCCATCAGTGAGTATGTCGGAGGGTTGAACACTGAAGCTTTCTTT. It codes for CAISEYVGGLNTEAFF.

Ten or more counts support this clonotype. The rearrangement joins TRBV28 to TRBJ2-1, with 13 nucleotides matching TRBD2. The J segment lost 8 bases and the V segment lost 3 bases, leaving 4 bases of the junction unmatched. Germline CDR1 and CDR2: MDHEN and SYDVKM. This CDR3 comprises 15 residues. The CDR3 nucleotides are TGTGCCAGCAGTTTGGGGACTAGCGGGGTTTATGAGCAGTTCTTC. It yields the protein CASSLGTSGVYEQFF.

This clonotype has at least ten counts. The chain recombines TRBV28 with TRBJ2-1; 10 nucleotides agree with TRBD2. The J segment lost 2 bases and the V segment lost 2 bases, leaving 18 bases of the junction unmatched. The germline V gene has CDR1 MDHEN and CDR2 SYDVKM. This CDR3 contains 21 residues. The CDR3 nucleotides are TGTGCCAGCAGTTTAATATCCGGGTTAGCGGGAGGAGGTTTGCCCTACAATGAGCAGTTCTTC. Translating it yields CASSLISGLAGGGLPYNEQFF. The full variable domain, in which reference TRBV28 and TRBJ2-1 provide the parts outside the CDR3, is DVKVTQSSRYLVKRTGEKVFLECVQDMDHENMFWYRQDPGLGLRLIYFSYDVKMKEKGDIPEGYSVSREKKERFSLILESASTNQTSMYLCASSLISGLAGGGLPYNEQFFGPGTRLTVL.

This chain uses TRBV27 with TRBJ1-5; tentative D call: TRBD1 (6 bases). The CDR3 consists of 14 residues. V lost 3 bases and J lost 5, with 11 bases in between. Germline V gene sequence: CDR1 MNHEY, CDR2 SMNVEV (reference sequence). The CDR3 here is CASSFGGRYQPQHF. The CDR3 nucleotides read TGTGCCAGCAGTTTTGGGGGGCGCTATCAGCCCCAGCATTTT.

This clonotype was detected many times. The rearrangement joins TRBV12-3 or TRBV12-4 to TRBJ1-1; D is unclear. The V and J ends lost 6 bases and 3 bases respectively, with 11 bases between them. The CDR3 has 13 amino acids. This chain's CDR3 is CASSSSVHTEAFF. The CDR3 bases are TGTGCCAGCAGCTCTTCGGTGCACACTGAAGCTTTCTTT.

The chain joins TRBV14 to TRBJ2-7; 15 bases match TRBD2. Germline-derived CDR1 and CDR2 are SGHDN and FVKESK. CDR3 length equals 18 residues. V shed 4 bases, J shed 3 bases, and the junction held 10 bases outside the gene matches. CDR3 loop: CASSRTPGLAGGGYEQYF. CDR3 DNA sequence: TGTGCCAGCAGCCGCACTCCGGGACTAGCGGGAGGAGGCTACGAGCAGTACTTC.